This passage covers 26 T cell receptor beta chains from one sample sequenced in a study of blood T cell repertoires in COVID-19. Profiling relied on immunoSEQ multiplex PCR, and the TCRdb table lists in-frame clones only, not all of them. The table lists approximately 38,000 clones, 87% of them singletons. Material for sequencing was peripheral blood. These receptors originate from a man between 60 and 75 years old with COVID-19, enrolled during active disease.

The chain couples TRBV12-3 or TRBV12-4 to TRBJ2-7, with TRBD2 matching 8 bases. The junction had 8 bases not matched to a gene; V was cut back by 7 bases and J by 6 bases. The CDR3 is 13 amino acids. For the CDR3, the DNA is TGTGCCAGCACCTTTGGGACTAGACGCGAGCAGTACTTC. Protein sequence: CASTFGTRREQYF.

The rearrangement uses TRBV19 and TRBJ1-5, with a tentative D call TRBD1 (5 bases). The CDR3 loop spans 15 amino acids. The germline V gene has CDR1 LNHDA and CDR2 SQIVND (reference sequence). Trimming removed 5 bases from V and 6 bases from J, with 17 bases in between. CDR3 sequence (DNA): TGTGCCAGTAGTCCTGCCTTCGGGGGGGGTCAGCCCCAGCATTTT. Its protein product is CASSPAFGGGQPQHF.

The CDR3 DNA sequence: TGTGCCAGCTCGGAGGGGCTTGGGAATCGGGAGCAGTTCTTC. It yields the protein CASSEGLGNREQFF. The chain carries TRBV18 and TRBJ2-1, with D tentatively TRBD2 (6 bases). The germline V gene has CDR1 KGHSH and CDR2 LQKENI. This CDR3 spans 14 amino acids. The V end was cut by 6 bases, the J end by 10 bases, with 19 bases between.

The V gene is TRBV4-2, the J gene TRBJ2-3; a possible D gene is TRBD2 (6 bases). The CDR3 is made up of 16 amino acids. CDR1 and CDR2 from the germline V gene are LGHNA and YNFKEQ. V shed 4 bases and J shed 2 bases, with 16 bases lying between them. CDR3 in amino acids: CASSPSRDFYTDTQYF. CDR3 nucleotides: TGTGCCAGCAGCCCGAGCCGGGACTTCTACACAGATACGCAGTATTTT.

There are a few counts of this clone. This chain connects TRBV4-3 to TRBJ2-1, with 8 nucleotides matching TRBD1. Per germline, CDR1 LGHNA and CDR2 YSLEER. This CDR3 has 15 amino acids. V lost 4 bases and J lost 4; bases outside the gene matches: 6. The CDR3 reads CASSRGRQGYNEQFF. The CDR3 DNA follows: TGCGCCAGCAGCCGCGGGCGACAGGGGTACAATGAGCAGTTCTTC.

The rearrangement links TRBV2 to TRBJ2-7; 9 bases are shared with TRBD1. CDR1 SNHLY and CDR2 FYNNEI come from the germline V gene. CDR3 length: 15 amino acids. J gave up 7 bases and V 8 bases, and 15 bases lay outside the gene matches. In nucleotides, the CDR3 is TGTGCCAGCCGAAAATCCGGGACAGGGTTGGGGGAGCAGTACTTC. It yields the protein CASRKSGTGLGEQYF. Full variable domain (outside the CDR3, taken from reference TRBV2 and TRBJ2-7): EPEVTQTPSHQVTQMGQEVILRCVPISNHLYFYWYRQILGQKVEFLVSFYNNEISEKSEIFDDQFSVERPDGSNFTLKIRSTKLEDSAMYFCASRKSGTGLGEQYFGPGTRLTVT.

The rearrangement uses TRBV7-2 and TRBJ2-5, with a weak D call TRBD2 (5 bases). This CDR3 has 15 amino acids. V was shortened by 1 base and J by 3 bases, with 12 bases between the two germline ends. The V gene's germline CDR1 is SGHTA and CDR2 FQGNSA. The chain's CDR3 is CASSLERVGEETQYF. The CDR3, as DNA: TGTGCCAGCAGCTTAGAACGGGTGGGAGAAGAGACCCAGTACTTC.

J is TRBJ1-6 and V is TRBV12-3 or TRBV12-4, with no clear D. Trimming cost V 6 bases and J 6 bases, with 9 bases left between them. The CDR3 loop spans 13 amino acids. CDR3 amino acids: CASRAETNSPLHF. The CDR3 region has the DNA TGTGCCAGCAGGGCAGAAACTAATTCACCCCTCCACTTT.

The chain is built from TRBV7-8 and TRBJ2-4; unclear D gene. CDR3 length equals 13 residues. Trimming stripped 5 bases from V and 8 bases from J, with 13 bases between. From germline, CDR1 is SGHVS and CDR2 FQNEAQ. The CDR3 region has the DNA TGTGCCAGCAGCCGCCTAGGTGGAGACATTCAGTACTTC. It encodes CASSRLGGDIQYF. The entire variable domain, with the rest obtained from reference TRBV7-8 and TRBJ2-4, is as follows: GAGVSQSPRYKVAKRGQDVALRCDPISGHVSLFWYQQALGQGPEFLTYFQNEAQLDKSGLPSDRFFAERPEGSVSTLKIQRTQQEDSAVYLCASSRLGGDIQYFGAGTRLSVL.

The chain carries TRBV27 and TRBJ2-7; 8 bases fit TRBD2. V shed 7 bases and J 7 bases; nucleotides not matched to a gene: 15. This CDR3 is built from 15 residues. CDR1 MNHEY and CDR2 SMNVEV come from the germline V gene (reference sequence). CDR3 coding DNA: TGTGCCAGCAAGGATACTAGCGGAGTGGTACAGGAGCAGTACTTC. The encoded protein is CASKDTSGVVQEQYF.

The sample holds a few counts of this clone. Here the CDR3 reads CASSRDRGLYEQYF. In DNA form, the CDR3 reads TGTGCCAGCAGTCGCGACAGGGGGCTCTACGAGCAGTACTTC. The gene calls are TRBV11-2 and TRBJ2-7, with 10 bases lining up with TRBD1. CDR3 length: 14 amino acids. V was clipped by 6 bases and J by 3 bases; unmatched bases: 5. The germline gives CDR1 SGHAT, CDR2 FQNNGV.

The chain carries TRBV9 and TRBJ2-1, with a weak D call TRBD2 (6 bases). CDR3 size: 13 residues. Per germline, CDR1 SGDLS and CDR2 YYNGEE. V lost 7 bases to trimming and J lost 3 bases, with 11 bases between them. The CDR3 region is CASGRENYNEQFF. For the CDR3, the DNA is TGTGCCAGCGGGCGGGAAAACTACAATGAGCAGTTCTTC.

The chain employs TRBV30 and TRBJ2-1; 9 bases line up with TRBD1. The germline V gene has CDR1 GTSNPN and CDR2 SVGIG (reference sequence). The CDR3 is 15 amino acids. V lost 0 bases, J lost 6 bases, and 6 bases stayed unmatched. The CDR3 nucleotides read TGTGCCTGGAGTGTGACAGGGGGATCTTTCAATGAGCAGTTCTTC. It is translated as CAWSVTGGSFNEQFF.

The gene calls are TRBV28 and TRBJ1-3; D gene ambiguous. In germline, CDR1 is MDHEN, CDR2 SYDVKM. The CDR3 contains 12 residues. V was pared by 6 bases and J by 1 base, with 4 bases between. CDR3 loop: CASSVSGNTIYF. The CDR3, as DNA: TGTGCCAGCAGCGTATCTGGAAACACCATATATTTT.

This clone was observed a single time. In DNA, the CDR3 is TGTGCCAGCAGTGAAAATCCGGGACTAGCGGGAGAAGGGAATGAGCAGTTCTTC. Translating it yields CASSENPGLAGEGNEQFF. This chain uses TRBV6-1 with TRBJ2-1, with 14 bases matching TRBD2. Per the germline V gene, CDR1 is MNHNS and CDR2 is SASEGT. The J segment lost 7 bases and the V segment lost 2 bases, leaving 10 bases of the junction unmatched. CDR3 length equals 18 residues.

The V and J genes are TRBV6-5 and TRBJ2-3; TRBD2 agrees at 11 bases. The CDR3 sequence is 15 residues long. The germline V gene encodes CDR1 MNHEY and CDR2 SVGAGI. The junction had 2 bases not matched to a gene; V was cut back by 6 bases and J by 0 bases. CDR3 nucleotide sequence: TGTGCCAGCAGGGGGACTAGCGGTAGCACAGATACGCAGTATTTT. Its translation: CASRGTSGSTDTQYF.

V and J are TRBV5-5 and TRBJ2-3; D not certain. Germline V gives CDR1 SGHKS, CDR2 YYEKEE (reference sequence). The V end was cut by 4 bases, the J end by 5 bases, with 23 bases between. The CDR3 loop spans 17 amino acids. CDR3 in amino acids: CASSPLRHSSDLDTQYF. The CDR3 DNA reads as TGTGCCAGCAGCCCACTCAGGCATTCCTCGGATTTAGATACGCAGTATTTT.

J is TRBJ1-3 and V is TRBV5-1, with unresolved D. V shed 0 bases and J shed 3 bases, with 13 bases lying between them. The CDR3 spans 16 residues. The germline CDR1 and CDR2 sequences are SGHRS and YFSETQ. DNA for the CDR3: TGCGCCAGCAGCTTGGCTATCGGCTCGGGTGGAAACACCATATATTTT. It encodes CASSLAIGSGGNTIYF.

This clone was recorded only once. V and J are TRBV30 and TRBJ2-7, with 10 positions matching TRBD1. The germline V gene has CDR1 GTSNPN and CDR2 SVGIG (reference sequence). V lost 2 bases to trimming and J lost 2 bases; unmatched junction nucleotides: 6. This CDR3 has 15 amino acids. The CDR3 DNA reads TGTGCCTGGAGTCCCGGGACAGGGGACCCCTACGAGCAGTACTTC. Amino acid sequence: CAWSPGTGDPYEQYF.

This chain uses TRBV10-1 with TRBJ2-7; 7 nucleotides agree with TRBD2. CDR1 and CDR2 (germline): WNHNN, SYGVQD (reference sequence). This CDR3 spans 13 amino acids. Trimming took 6 bases from V and 2 from J; bases not matched to a gene: 4. The CDR3, as DNA: TGCGCCAGCAGCCCAGCGGGGACCTACGAGCAGTACTTC. Its translation is CASSPAGTYEQYF.

There are a few counts of this clone. J is TRBJ1-6 and V is TRBV5-1; 7 bases align to TRBD1. Germline assignment: CDR1 SGHRS and CDR2 YFSETQ. V lost 6 bases to trimming and J lost 7 bases; unmatched junction nucleotides: 10. The CDR3 is 15 residues long. As DNA, the CDR3 is TGCGCCAGCACCACAGGGGCGGCAGGGAATTCACCCCTCCACTTT. It is translated as CASTTGAAGNSPLHF.

The CDR3 region has the DNA TGCGCCAGCAGCCATCCCCAGGGTTCCGGGGCCAACGTCCTGACTTTC. Translation gives CASSHPQGSGANVLTF. The chain links TRBV5-1 to TRBJ2-6; D is possibly TRBD1 (5 bases). The CDR3 has 16 residues. Trimming stripped 4 bases from V and 4 bases from J, with 15 bases between. The germline V gene has CDR1 SGHRS and CDR2 YFSETQ.

The J gene is TRBJ1-1, the V gene TRBV19; D not resolved. Trimming took off 3 bases at V and 2 bases at J, with 7 bases between the two ends. The CDR3 runs to 13 residues. Germline CDR1 LNHDA, CDR2 SQIVND (reference sequence). CDR3 amino acids: CASSIRPNTEAFF. In DNA form, the CDR3 reads TGTGCCAGTAGTATTCGTCCCAACACTGAAGCTTTCTTT.

In DNA, the CDR3 is TGCGCCAGCAGCCCTACAGGGGGCCAAGAGACCCAGTACTTC. Amino acids: CASSPTGGQETQYF. The genes are TRBV5-1 and TRBJ2-5, with 8 bases matching TRBD1. V trimming: 4 bases; J trimming: 1 base; junction bases outside the gene matches: 3. Per germline, CDR1 SGHRS and CDR2 YFSETQ. This CDR3 is built from 14 residues.

The chain is built from TRBV24-1 and TRBJ2-3; 12 bases line up with TRBD2. CDR3 length equals 17 residues. V shed 4 bases, J shed 5 bases, and the junction held 9 bases outside the gene matches. Germline V gives CDR1 KGHDR, CDR2 SFDVKD. CDR3 DNA sequence: TGTGCCACCAGTGACCCCGGACTAGCGGGAAGGAGAGATACGCAGTATTTT. It is translated as CATSDPGLAGRRDTQYF.

The count of this clone is one. The gene calls are TRBV6-5 and TRBJ1-5; D is unresolved. Trimming left V 8 bases short and J 4 bases short, with 9 bases between. Germline CDR1 and CDR2: MNHEY and SVGAGI. The CDR3 spans 12 residues. CDR3 in amino acids: CASCAGNQPQHF. The CDR3 region has the DNA TGTGCCAGCTGCGCGGGGAATCAGCCCCAGCATTTT.